A selection of T cell receptor beta chains follows, all from one sample in a study of PD-L1 blockade in urothelial cancer. Data came from immunoSEQ multiplex PCR; TCRdb stores just in-frame clones and leaves some out. Here the sample spans around 130,000 clones, roughly 84% being singletons. The source was PBMCs, collected around atezolizumab (anti-PD-L1) treatment. Receptor source: a middle-aged man with urothelial cancer. Both conserved end residues are part of each CDR3. Fields, in order: D gene, clone size, V gene, J gene, CDR3 protein, CDR3 DNA. A D gene is named only where the DNA matches it firmly. Rows give clone size only sometimes, using once, few, many, or a class for an expanded clone.

d_gene: NA; abundance: NA; v_gene: TRBV5-6; j_gene: TRBJ1-1; CDR3aa: CASSLVRGGETEAFF; CDR3nt: TGTGCCAGCAGCTTGGTCAGGGGAGGGGAAACTGAAGCTTTCTTT
d_gene: NA; abundance: once; v_gene: TRBV6-1; j_gene: TRBJ1-2; CDR3aa: CASSEVAGAGGYTF; CDR3nt: TGTGCCAGCAGTGAAGTAGCTGGGGCTGGTGGCTACACCTTC
d_gene: NA; abundance: NA; v_gene: TRBV28; j_gene: TRBJ1-2; CDR3aa: CASSPAPGARYGYTF; CDR3nt: TGTGCCAGCAGTCCCGCCCCAGGGGCAAGGTATGGCTACACCTTC
d_gene: NA; abundance: NA; v_gene: TRBV19; j_gene: TRBJ1-2; CDR3aa: CASSIEARSLYGYTF; CDR3nt: TGTGCCAGTAGTATAGAGGCGCGGAGCCTATATGGCTACACCTTC
d_gene: NA; abundance: NA; v_gene: TRBV5-6; j_gene: TRBJ2-3; CDR3aa: CASSSRDNRLTDTQYF; CDR3nt: TGTGCCAGCAGCTCCCGGGACAATCGACTCACAGATACGCAGTATTTT
d_gene: NA; abundance: NA; v_gene: TRBV5-1; j_gene: TRBJ2-7; CDR3aa: CASSRETGYEQYF; CDR3nt: TGCGCCAGCAGCAGGGAAACAGGTTACGAGCAGTACTTC
d_gene: TRBD1; abundance: NA; v_gene: TRBV6-5; j_gene: TRBJ1-1; CDR3aa: CASRDRLNTEAFF; CDR3nt: TGTGCCAGCAGGGACAGGTTGAACACTGAAGCTTTCTTT
d_gene: NA; abundance: NA; v_gene: TRBV30; j_gene: TRBJ1-4; CDR3aa: CAWKRYNEKLFF; CDR3nt: TGTGCCTGGAAGAGGTATAATGAAAAACTGTTTTTT
d_gene: TRBD1; abundance: NA; v_gene: TRBV30; j_gene: TRBJ1-5; CDR3aa: CAWTGGWGQPQHF; CDR3nt: TGTGCCTGGACAGGGGGCTGGGGTCAGCCCCAGCATTTT
d_gene: TRBD2; abundance: NA; v_gene: TRBV28; j_gene: TRBJ2-1; CDR3aa: CASSKWGGYNEQFF; CDR3nt: TGTGCCAGCAGTAAATGGGGGGGTTACAATGAGCAGTTCTTC
d_gene: NA; abundance: NA; v_gene: TRBV28; j_gene: TRBJ1-2; CDR3aa: CASSFRYGYTF; CDR3nt: TGTGCCAGCAGTTTTCGGTATGGCTACACCTTC
d_gene: TRBD1; abundance: NA; v_gene: TRBV6-5; j_gene: TRBJ1-4; CDR3aa: CASSTGTGNEKLFF; CDR3nt: TGTGCCAGCAGTACCGGGACAGGGAACGAAAAACTGTTTTTT
d_gene: NA; abundance: once; v_gene: TRBV5-4; j_gene: TRBJ1-1; CDR3aa: CASSLGVQGEGTEAFF; CDR3nt: TGTGCCAGCAGCTTGGGGGTACAGGGCGAGGGGACTGAAGCTTTCTTT
d_gene: NA; abundance: NA; v_gene: TRBV6-1; j_gene: TRBJ2-7; CDR3aa: CASSEVSSYEQYF; CDR3nt: TGTGCCAGCAGTGAAGTTAGCAGCTACGAGCAGTACTTC
d_gene: TRBD2; abundance: NA; v_gene: TRBV7-2; j_gene: TRBJ2-5; CDR3aa: CASSLALAGAKTQYF; CDR3nt: TGTGCCAGCAGCTTGGCGCTAGCGGGAGCAAAGACCCAGTACTTC
d_gene: TRBD2; abundance: NA; v_gene: TRBV6-5; j_gene: TRBJ2-7; CDR3aa: CASSYGASGRTYEQYF; CDR3nt: TGTGCCAGCAGTTACGGGGCTAGCGGGAGGACCTACGAGCAGTACTTC
d_gene: TRBD2; abundance: NA; v_gene: TRBV5-1; j_gene: TRBJ2-1; CDR3aa: CAARTSGGEQFF; CDR3nt: TGCGCCGCACGGACTAGCGGGGGGGAGCAGTTCTTC
d_gene: NA; abundance: NA; v_gene: TRBV18; j_gene: TRBJ2-7; CDR3aa: CASSPALVALTYEQYF; CDR3nt: TGTGCCAGCTCACCAGCCCTGGTAGCGCTAACCTACGAGCAGTACTTC
d_gene: TRBD1; abundance: NA; v_gene: TRBV25-1; j_gene: TRBJ2-2; CDR3aa: CASADRANTGELFF; CDR3nt: TGTGCCAGCGCAGACAGGGCGAACACCGGGGAGCTGTTTTTT
d_gene: NA; abundance: few; v_gene: TRBV7-6; j_gene: TRBJ2-3; CDR3aa: CASSLASRGDTQYF; CDR3nt: TGTGCCAGCAGCTTAGCGTCCAGGGGAGATACGCAGTATTTT
d_gene: NA; abundance: NA; v_gene: TRBV5-1; j_gene: TRBJ2-7; CDR3aa: CASSLRLATSSYEQYF; CDR3nt: TGCGCCAGCAGCTTGAGGCTAGCGACAAGCTCCTACGAGCAGTACTTC
d_gene: TRBD1; abundance: NA; v_gene: TRBV6-5; j_gene: TRBJ2-7; CDR3aa: CASSLQGATYEQYF; CDR3nt: TGTGCCAGCAGTTTACAGGGGGCTACCTACGAGCAGTACTTC
d_gene: TRBD1; abundance: once; v_gene: TRBV18; j_gene: TRBJ1-6; CDR3aa: CASSSSGTGGNSPLHF; CDR3nt: TGTGCCAGCTCGTCGTCCGGGACAGGGGGGAATTCACCCCTCCACTTT
d_gene: TRBD2; abundance: NA; v_gene: TRBV5-1; j_gene: TRBJ2-3; CDR3aa: CASSLVTSGSTDTQYF; CDR3nt: TGCGCCAGCAGCTTGGTAACTAGCGGTAGCACAGATACGCAGTATTTT
d_gene: NA; abundance: NA; v_gene: TRBV28; j_gene: TRBJ1-2; CDR3aa: CASSLSLPYGYTF; CDR3nt: TGTGCCAGCAGTTTAAGCCTCCCCTATGGCTACACCTTC
d_gene: NA; abundance: NA; v_gene: TRBV10-3; j_gene: TRBJ2-7; CDR3aa: CAISTRTAYEQYF; CDR3nt: TGTGCCATCAGTACGAGGACAGCCTACGAGCAGTACTTC
d_gene: TRBD2; abundance: NA; v_gene: TRBV5-4; j_gene: TRBJ2-1; CDR3aa: CASSQRDSYNEQFF; CDR3nt: TGTGCCAGCAGCCAGCGGGACTCCTACAATGAGCAGTTCTTC
d_gene: TRBD2; abundance: NA; v_gene: TRBV9; j_gene: TRBJ2-2; CDR3aa: CASSVELAVNGELFF; CDR3nt: TGTGCCAGCAGCGTAGAACTAGCGGTTAACGGGGAGCTGTTTTTT
d_gene: NA; abundance: NA; v_gene: TRBV9; j_gene: TRBJ2-5; CDR3aa: CASSRRGETQYF; CDR3nt: TGTGCCAGCAGCCGAAGGGGGGAGACCCAGTACTTC
d_gene: TRBD2; abundance: NA; v_gene: TRBV5-1; j_gene: TRBJ2-1; CDR3aa: CASSLGTSGKIYNEQFF; CDR3nt: TGCGCCAGCAGCTTGGGGACTAGCGGGAAGATCTACAATGAGCAGTTCTTC
d_gene: NA; abundance: NA; v_gene: TRBV28; j_gene: TRBJ1-6; CDR3aa: CASRGGAPYNSPLHF; CDR3nt: TGTGCCAGCAGGGGAGGGGCACCCTATAATTCACCCCTCCACTTT
d_gene: TRBD1; abundance: NA; v_gene: TRBV5-1; j_gene: TRBJ2-7; CDR3aa: CASRSGTGGYEQYF; CDR3nt: TGCGCCAGCAGATCCGGGACAGGGGGATACGAGCAGTACTTC
d_gene: NA; abundance: NA; v_gene: TRBV9; j_gene: TRBJ2-3; CDR3aa: CASSVDVRAADTQYF; CDR3nt: TGTGCCAGCAGCGTAGATGTTAGAGCCGCAGATACGCAGTATTTT
d_gene: TRBD1; abundance: NA; v_gene: TRBV7-9; j_gene: TRBJ2-7; CDR3aa: CASSLGGTGTYEQYF; CDR3nt: TGTGCCAGCAGCTTGGGTGGGACAGGTACCTACGAGCAGTACTTC
d_gene: TRBD2; abundance: NA; v_gene: TRBV28; j_gene: TRBJ2-7; CDR3aa: CASSRLAGRYEQYF; CDR3nt: TGTGCCAGCAGTAGACTAGCGGGACGTTACGAGCAGTACTTC
d_gene: NA; abundance: once; v_gene: TRBV7-6; j_gene: TRBJ1-6; CDR3aa: CASSSGQLNSPLHF; CDR3nt: TGTGCCAGCAGTTCCGGACAGCTAAATTCACCCCTCCACTTT
d_gene: NA; abundance: once; v_gene: TRBV27; j_gene: TRBJ2-3; CDR3aa: CASNKLGVESTDTQYF; CDR3nt: TGTGCCAGCAACAAACTGGGAGTTGAGAGCACAGATACGCAGTATTTT
d_gene: TRBD2; abundance: NA; v_gene: TRBV7-2; j_gene: TRBJ2-3; CDR3aa: CASSLNPSGGTDTQYF; CDR3nt: TGTGCCAGCAGCCTTAACCCTAGCGGAGGCACAGATACGCAGTATTTT
d_gene: NA; abundance: NA; v_gene: TRBV6-5; j_gene: TRBJ1-4; CDR3aa: CASSLGRGGKLFF; CDR3nt: TGTGCCAGCAGCCTGGGCCGTGGAGGGAAACTGTTTTTT
d_gene: TRBD2; abundance: NA; v_gene: TRBV19; j_gene: TRBJ2-7; CDR3aa: CASSRGLAGVWEQYF; CDR3nt: TGTGCCAGTAGTAGGGGACTAGCGGGAGTATGGGAGCAGTACTTC
d_gene: NA; abundance: NA; v_gene: TRBV18; j_gene: TRBJ1-5; CDR3aa: CASSPSGAQPQHF; CDR3nt: TGTGCCAGCTCACCCAGCGGGGCTCAGCCCCAGCATTTT
d_gene: NA; abundance: NA; v_gene: TRBV27; j_gene: TRBJ2-7; CDR3aa: CATKRQAGTPYEQYF; CDR3nt: TGTGCCACCAAACGGCAGGCAGGTACCCCCTACGAGCAGTACTTC
d_gene: TRBD2; abundance: NA; v_gene: TRBV4-1; j_gene: TRBJ2-1; CDR3aa: CASTAKVATSGNNEQFF; CDR3nt: TGCGCCAGCACCGCCAAGGTCGCGACTAGCGGGAACAATGAGCAGTTCTTC
d_gene: TRBD2; abundance: NA; v_gene: TRBV5-5; j_gene: TRBJ2-7; CDR3aa: CASSLGLQSSYEQYF; CDR3nt: TGTGCCAGCAGCCTGGGACTACAGAGCTCCTACGAGCAGTACTTC
d_gene: NA; abundance: NA; v_gene: TRBV5-4; j_gene: TRBJ1-1; CDR3aa: CASSRQDPNTEAFF; CDR3nt: TGTGCCAGCAGCAGACAGGACCCGAACACTGAAGCTTTCTTT
d_gene: TRBD1; abundance: NA; v_gene: TRBV13; j_gene: TRBJ2-1; CDR3aa: CASSSKTGGHEQFF; CDR3nt: TGTGCCAGCAGCTCAAAGACAGGGGGCCATGAGCAGTTCTTC
d_gene: TRBD2; abundance: once; v_gene: TRBV5-5; j_gene: TRBJ2-5; CDR3aa: CASRFRLAGGREETQYF; CDR3nt: TGTGCCAGCAGATTTAGACTAGCGGGAGGTAGAGAGGAGACCCAGTACTTC
d_gene: NA; abundance: NA; v_gene: TRBV5-5; j_gene: TRBJ2-7; CDR3aa: CASSLVNMGLLSEQYF; CDR3nt: TGTGCCAGCAGCTTGGTTAATATGGGACTCCTTTCCGAGCAGTACTTC
d_gene: TRBD1; abundance: NA; v_gene: TRBV30; j_gene: TRBJ1-1; CDR3aa: CAWIAGGNTEAFF; CDR3nt: TGTGCCTGGATCGCAGGGGGTAACACTGAAGCTTTCTTT
d_gene: NA; abundance: NA; v_gene: TRBV19; j_gene: TRBJ1-5; CDR3aa: CASSIRGSSNQPQHF; CDR3nt: TGTGCCAGTAGTATTCGGGGTAGCAGCAATCAGCCCCAGCATTTT
d_gene: NA; abundance: NA; v_gene: TRBV11-2; j_gene: TRBJ2-1; CDR3aa: CASSFTGIPNNEQFF; CDR3nt: TGTGCCAGCAGCTTCACCGGGATCCCAAACAATGAGCAGTTCTTC
d_gene: NA; abundance: few; v_gene: TRBV15; j_gene: TRBJ2-3; CDR3aa: CATSNPIRGDTQYF; CDR3nt: TGTGCCACCAGCAACCCTATTAGGGGAGATACGCAGTATTTT
d_gene: NA; abundance: NA; v_gene: TRBV6-6; j_gene: TRBJ2-7; CDR3aa: CATCEGGAYEQYF; CDR3nt: TGTGCCACCTGTGAGGGCGGCGCCTACGAGCAGTACTTC
d_gene: NA; abundance: once; v_gene: TRBV2; j_gene: TRBJ2-1; CDR3aa: CASIRDAGNEQFF; CDR3nt: TGTGCCAGCATTCGAGACGCGGGCAATGAGCAGTTCTTC
d_gene: NA; abundance: NA; v_gene: TRBV11-2; j_gene: TRBJ2-5; CDR3aa: CASSFGQNQETQYF; CDR3nt: TGTGCCAGCAGTTTTGGACAGAACCAAGAGACCCAGTACTTC
d_gene: TRBD2; abundance: NA; v_gene: TRBV19; j_gene: TRBJ2-1; CDR3aa: CASRRSGGDQQFF; CDR3nt: TGTGCCAGTAGAAGGAGCGGGGGGGACCAGCAGTTCTTC